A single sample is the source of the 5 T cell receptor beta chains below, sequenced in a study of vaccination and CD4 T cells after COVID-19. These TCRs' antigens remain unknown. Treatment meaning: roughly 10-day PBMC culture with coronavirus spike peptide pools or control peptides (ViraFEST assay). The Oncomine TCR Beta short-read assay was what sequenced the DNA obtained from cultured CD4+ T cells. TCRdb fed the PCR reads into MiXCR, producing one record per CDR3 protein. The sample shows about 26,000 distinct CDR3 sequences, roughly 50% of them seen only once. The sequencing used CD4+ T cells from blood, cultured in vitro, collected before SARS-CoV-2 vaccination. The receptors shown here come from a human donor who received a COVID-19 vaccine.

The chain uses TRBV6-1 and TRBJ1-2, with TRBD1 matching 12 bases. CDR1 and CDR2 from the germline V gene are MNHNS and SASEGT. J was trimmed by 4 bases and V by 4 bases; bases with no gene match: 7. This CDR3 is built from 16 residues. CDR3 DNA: TGTGCCAGCAGTGCGGGACAGGGGGCGTATTCCTATGGCTACACCTTC. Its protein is CASSAGQGAYSYGYTF.

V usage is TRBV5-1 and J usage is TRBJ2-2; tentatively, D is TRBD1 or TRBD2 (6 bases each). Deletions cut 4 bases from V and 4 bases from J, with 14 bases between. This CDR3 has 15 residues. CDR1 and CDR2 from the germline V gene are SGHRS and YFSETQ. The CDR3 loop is CASSTGGPLTGELFF. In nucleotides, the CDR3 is TGCGCCAGCAGCACTGGGGGGCCGCTCACCGGGGAGCTGTTTTTT.

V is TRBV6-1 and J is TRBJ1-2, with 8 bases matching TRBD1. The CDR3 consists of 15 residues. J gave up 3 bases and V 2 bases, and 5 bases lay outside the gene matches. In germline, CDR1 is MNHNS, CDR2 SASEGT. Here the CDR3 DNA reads TGTGCCAGCAGTGAAATCCAGGGGGCTTACTATGGCTACACCTTC. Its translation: CASSEIQGAYYGYTF.

The CDR3 protein is CASSRDGNQPQHF. The CDR3 DNA reads TGTGCCAGCAGCCGAGACGGCAATCAGCCCCAGCATTTT. The rearrangement links TRBV7-3 to TRBJ1-5; D not certain. In germline, CDR1 is SGHTA, CDR2 FQGTGA. The CDR3 contains 13 residues. V lost 5 bases and J 2 bases, leaving 7 bases between the germline ends.

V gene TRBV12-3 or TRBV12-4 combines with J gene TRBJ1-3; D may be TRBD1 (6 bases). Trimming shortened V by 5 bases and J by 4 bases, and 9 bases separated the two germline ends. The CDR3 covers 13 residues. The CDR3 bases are TGTGCCAGCAGTACAGGGACGGGAAACACCATATATTTT. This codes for CASSTGTGNTIYF.